This entry lists 3 T cell receptor beta chains sequenced from one sample in a study of blood T cell repertoires in COVID-19. Generated by immunoSEQ multiplex PCR, the TCRdb table keeps only in-frame clones and is missing some. Of over 350,000 clones in the sample, roughly nine tenths were seen once. The sample comprised PBMCs or T cells enriched from blood (not recorded which). Source of these receptors: a woman under 30 with acute COVID-19.

The chain employs TRBV9 and TRBJ2-7, with a tentative D call TRBD1 (6 bases). The length of the CDR3 is 15 residues. CDR1 and CDR2 (germline): SGDLS, YYNGEE. Trimming left V 7 bases short and J 1 base short, with 18 bases between. Written as DNA, the CDR3 is TGTGCCAGCTTGGCCGTACGACAGGCGTCCTACGAGCAGTACTTC. Its translation: CASLAVRQASYEQYF.

The V call is TRBV5-1, the J call TRBJ2-7, with 9 bases matching TRBD2. V shed 1 base and J 4 bases; nucleotides not matched to a gene: 6. The germline CDR1 and CDR2 sequences are SGHRS and YFSETQ. The CDR3 runs to 15 residues. CDR3: CASSLSLAGGYEQYF. CDR3 DNA: TGCGCCAGCAGCTTGTCATTGGCGGGGGGGTACGAGCAGTACTTC.

The chain combines TRBV28 with TRBJ1-1; D perhaps matches TRBD1 (5 bases). From germline, CDR1 is MDHEN and CDR2 SYDVKM. This CDR3 comprises 15 residues. V was trimmed by 2 bases and J by 1 base, leaving 11 bases between them. The chain's CDR3 is CASSLTWGGNTEAFF. The DNA for the CDR3 is TGTGCCAGCAGTTTAACTTGGGGGGGGAACACTGAAGCTTTCTTT.